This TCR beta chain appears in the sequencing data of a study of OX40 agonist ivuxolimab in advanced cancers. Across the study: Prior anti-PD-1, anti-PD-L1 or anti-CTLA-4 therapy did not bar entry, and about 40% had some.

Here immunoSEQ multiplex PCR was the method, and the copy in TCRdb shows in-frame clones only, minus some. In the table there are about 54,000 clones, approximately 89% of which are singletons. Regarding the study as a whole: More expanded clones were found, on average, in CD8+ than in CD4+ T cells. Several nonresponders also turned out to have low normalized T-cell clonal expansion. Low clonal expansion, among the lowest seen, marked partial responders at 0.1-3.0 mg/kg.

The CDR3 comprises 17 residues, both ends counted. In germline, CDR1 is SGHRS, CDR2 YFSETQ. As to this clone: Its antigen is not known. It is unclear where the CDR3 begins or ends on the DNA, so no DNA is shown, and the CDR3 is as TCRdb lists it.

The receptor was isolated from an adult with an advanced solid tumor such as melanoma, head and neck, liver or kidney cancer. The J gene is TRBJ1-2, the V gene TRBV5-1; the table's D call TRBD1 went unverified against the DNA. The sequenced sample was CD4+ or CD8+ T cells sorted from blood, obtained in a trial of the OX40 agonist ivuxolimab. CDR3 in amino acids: CASSLWGSGTGDYGYIF.